This T cell receptor beta chain appears in the sequencing data of a study of T cell repertoires in cytomegalovirus infection. This clonotype was observed a few times. From the reads, TCRdb called clonotypes with MiXCR, one entry per CDR3 protein. Seen here are 200,000 to 300,000 distinct CDR3 sequences, 9.1% observed once, and the top ten hold roughly 16%. The TCR originated in a human donor in good health (CMV status not recorded). Some clones in this sample may be carry-over from other donors' samples. Sequenced: PBMCs.

This CDR3 is CASSLVFRGISYEQYF. The CDR3 nucleotides read TGCGCCAGCAGCTTGGTTTTCCGGGGGATCTCCTACGAGCAGTACTTC. The chain combines TRBV5-1 with TRBJ2-7; D possibly corresponds to TRBD2 (6 bases). Trimming shortened V by 0 bases and J by 0 bases, and 13 bases separated the two germline ends. CDR1 is SGHRS, CDR2 YFSETQ, per germline. This CDR3 has 16 amino acids.